The 13 T cell receptor beta chains below come from one sample, sequenced in a study of blood T cell repertoires in COVID-19 (TCRdb year 2020). The method behind the library was the immunoSEQ multiplex PCR assay. TCRdb mirrors the immuneACCESS table, restricted to in-frame sequences. Some clones are absent from its copies; in checked studies, under half trace to an unresolved V gene, and the reason for the others is unknown. The sample table lists about 190,000 clones, about 88% of them with a count of one. The ten largest clones add up to approximately 3% of the sample. Sequencing input: PBMCs or T cells enriched from blood (not recorded which). The receptors shown here come from a woman aged 25 to 39 who had recovered from COVID-19.

J is TRBJ1-5 and V is TRBV28; no definite D call. V lost 5 bases and J lost 4, with 15 bases in between. Germline CDR1 reads MDHEN; CDR2 reads SYDVKM. This CDR3 is built from 15 residues. The CDR3 sequence is CASSEGRQLNQPQHF. CDR3 bases: TGTGCCAGCAGTGAGGGTAGGCAGCTAAATCAGCCCCAGCATTTT.

The chain links TRBV19 to TRBJ2-5, with 8 bases lining up with TRBD1. V lost 6 bases and J lost 2; bases outside the gene matches: 5. This CDR3 contains 14 residues. Germline CDR1 LNHDA, CDR2 SQIVND (reference sequence). The DNA of the CDR3 is TGTGCCAGTAGCGACAGGGGTGAACAAGAGACCCAGTACTTC. It codes for CASSDRGEQETQYF.

V gene TRBV18 combines with J gene TRBJ1-2; D ambiguous. The CDR3 runs to 15 residues. Trimming took off 2 bases at V and 0 bases at J, with 10 bases between the two ends. Germline CDR1 is KGHSH and CDR2 is LQKENI. The CDR3 reads CASSPESATNYGYTF. CDR3 DNA: TGTGCCAGCTCACCAGAAAGCGCAACTAACTATGGCTACACCTTC.

The chain joins TRBV6-2 or TRBV6-3 to TRBJ2-1; D is unresolved. CDR3 length: 14 amino acids. Germline V lookup: CDR1 MNHEY, CDR2 SVGEGT. V was pared by 4 bases and J by 7 bases, with 14 bases between. CDR3 loop: CASSLFPARNEQFF. CDR3 DNA sequence: TGTGCCAGCAGTTTGTTCCCGGCTAGGAATGAGCAGTTCTTC.

V gene TRBV11-2 combines with J gene TRBJ1-2; 8 nucleotides align to TRBD1. CDR1 and CDR2 (germline): SGHAT, FQNNGV. The CDR3 consists of 13 residues. Trimming cost V 1 base and J 6 bases; bases outside gene matches: 1. CDR3 residues: CASSLAGGNGYTF. In nucleotides, the CDR3 is TGTGCCAGCAGCTTAGCAGGGGGCAATGGCTACACCTTC.

Judged by abundance, this clone is medium-sized (0.01 to 0.1%). The chain employs TRBV2 and TRBJ1-3; TRBD1 agrees at 8 bases. In germline, CDR1 is SNHLY, CDR2 FYNNEI. CDR3 length equals 17 residues. After removal of 7 bases from V and 0 bases from J, the junction contained 11 bases not matched to a gene. Here the CDR3 reads CASMNGQGRDSGNTIYF. CDR3 nucleotide sequence: TGTGCCAGCATGAATGGACAGGGTCGAGACTCTGGAAACACCATATATTTT. Supplemented by reference TRBV2 and TRBJ1-3, the full variable domain reads EPEVTQTPSHQVTQMGQEVILRCVPISNHLYFYWYRQILGQKVEFLVSFYNNEISEKSEIFDDQFSVERPDGSNFTLKIRSTKLEDSAMYFCASMNGQGRDSGNTIYFGEGSWLTVV.

This chain uses TRBV12-3 or TRBV12-4 with TRBJ1-1; D may be TRBD1 (6 bases). V lost 6 bases, J lost 1 base, and 9 bases lay in between. This CDR3 comprises 13 residues. This chain's CDR3 is CASRTTGNTEAFF. CDR3 nucleotide sequence: TGTGCCAGCAGAACGACAGGGAACACTGAAGCTTTCTTT.

The rearrangement links TRBV3-1 (or the pseudogene TRBV3-2) to TRBJ1-2; the D is unclear. This CDR3 contains 16 residues. V shed 4 bases and J shed 4 bases, with 19 bases lying between them. Germline lookup yields CDR1 LGHDT and CDR2 YNNKEL (reference sequence). This CDR3 reads CASSPSRTPDTYGYTF. CDR3 sequence (DNA): TGTGCCAGCAGCCCCAGCCGAACCCCAGACACCTATGGCTACACCTTC.

In this sample, this clone turned up a few times. The chain links TRBV7-3 to TRBJ2-2, with D possibly TRBD1 on 6 matching bases. The germline gives CDR1 SGHTA, CDR2 FQGTGA. CDR3 length: 14 residues. V gave up 1 base and J gave up 7 bases, with 10 bases separating them. CDR3 loop: CASSLRGQIGELFF. CDR3 bases: TGTGCCAGCAGCTTAAGGGGGCAAATCGGGGAGCTGTTTTTT. Using reference TRBV7-3 and TRBJ2-2 for the parts outside the CDR3, the full variable domain is GAGVSQTPSNKVTEKGKYVELRCDPISGHTALYWYRQSLGQGPEFLIYFQGTGAADDSGLPNDRFFAVRPEGSVSTLKIQRTERGDSAVYLCASSLRGQIGELFFGEGSRLTVL.

The chain recombines TRBV3-1 (or the pseudogene TRBV3-2) with TRBJ1-1; the D is unclear. The CDR3 runs 13 residues. Germline lookup yields CDR1 LGHDT and CDR2 YNNKEL (reference sequence). V lost 4 bases, J lost 10 bases, and 16 bases lay in between. The CDR3 DNA sequence: TGTGCCAGCAGCCTCGCGGGAGTGGCCGGAGCTTTCTTT. This encodes CASSLAGVAGAFF.

The rearrangement links TRBV28 to TRBJ2-7; 11 bases agree with TRBD1. The CDR3 spans 16 residues. From germline, CDR1 is MDHEN and CDR2 SYDVKM. V trimming: 10 bases; J trimming: 4 bases; junction bases outside the gene matches: 15. In nucleotides, the CDR3 is TGTGCCACGACCCGCGGCGGACAGGGGGCAGGTTACGAGCAGTACTTC. Its translation is CATTRGGQGAGYEQYF.

The V gene is TRBV6-5, the J gene TRBJ2-3, with D perhaps TRBD1 (6 bases). Trimming left V 3 bases short and J 1 base short, with 11 bases between. Germline V gene lookup returns CDR1 MNHEY and CDR2 SVGAGI. The CDR3 runs 15 residues. CDR3 sequence (DNA): TGTGCCAGCAGTTATACAGGGTTGGGCACAGATACGCAGTATTTT. Translated: CASSYTGLGTDTQYF.

The chain carries TRBV12-3 or TRBV12-4 and TRBJ1-2; 7 nucleotides align to TRBD1. Trimming cost V 7 bases and J 8 bases; bases outside gene matches: 10. This CDR3 region has 13 residues. CDR3 nucleotide sequence: TGTGCCAGCACCCCAGGCTCAGGGGGAGGCTACACCTTC. Protein sequence: CASTPGSGGGYTF.